These T cell receptor beta chains were read from a single sample in a study of T cell responses to AZD1222 COVID-19 vaccine. Sequencing used immunoSEQ multiplex PCR; TCRdb keeps in-frame clones, though not all of them. The top ten clones hold around 1.6% of a sample with 150,000 or so clones, 85% to 90% of them seen once. The sample consisted of peripheral blood, taken on day 0 of AZD1222 vaccination. Every receptor here comes from an adult in good health. Each CDR3 is given with its conserved first and last residue. Each record gives: J gene, V gene, D gene, clone size, CDR3 protein, CDR3 DNA. The D gene is left open where the match is weak. Rows give clone size only sometimes, using once, few, many, or a class for an expanded clone.

TRBJ2-1,TRBV19,.,.,CATSRRSLNEQFF,TGTGCCACTTCTCGGAGGTCTCTCAATGAGCAGTTCTTC
TRBJ1-4,TRBV9,.,once,CASSVGGGGREKLFF,TGTGCCAGCAGCGTAGGGGGAGGGGGTCGAGAAAAACTGTTTTTT
TRBJ2-3,TRBV2,.,few,CASLRDVTDTQYF,TGTGCCAGCCTCCGGGACGTCACAGATACGCAGTATTTT
TRBJ1-1,TRBV6-5,.,.,CASSLTAGWANTEAFF,TGTGCCAGCAGTTTGACAGCGGGATGGGCGAACACTGAAGCTTTCTTT
TRBJ2-7,TRBV7-2,.,.,CASSFDRQSSYEQYF,TGTGCCAGCAGCTTCGACAGGCAGAGCTCCTACGAGCAGTACTTC
TRBJ1-1,TRBV20-1,.,.,CSSLPRTVVFF,TGCAGTTCATTACCCCGGACAGTGGTTTTCTTT
TRBJ2-1,TRBV24-1,TRBD1,.,CATSPRGTGSFEQFF,TGTGCCACCAGTCCTAGGGGGACAGGCTCTTTTGAGCAGTTCTTC
TRBJ2-1,TRBV11-1,.,once,CASSYPIAAEQFF,TGTGCCAGCAGCTACCCTATAGCGGCTGAGCAGTTCTTC
TRBJ2-3,TRBV27,.,.,CASSFSDTQYF,TGTGCCAGCAGTTTTTCAGATACGCAGTATTTT
TRBJ1-2,TRBV19,.,.,CASSDVGLYYGYTF,TGTGCCAGTAGTGACGTGGGACTCTACTATGGCTACACCTTC
TRBJ2-1,TRBV11-2,TRBD2,.,CASSAGVLAGGGNEQFF,TGTGCCAGCAGCGCGGGAGTACTAGCGGGAGGTGGAAATGAGCAGTTCTTC
TRBJ2-3,TRBV10-3,.,.,CAISESKEGTQYF,TGTGCCATCAGTGAGTCAAAGGAGGGTACGCAGTATTTT
TRBJ1-1,TRBV7-2,.,.,CASSLTLGGTEAFF,TGTGCCAGCAGCTTAACTTTGGGGGGTACTGAAGCTTTCTTT
TRBJ2-2,TRBV18,.,.,CASSPPARGSTNTGELFF,TGTGCCAGCTCACCACCGGCGAGGGGATCCACGAACACCGGGGAGCTGTTTTTT
TRBJ2-5,TRBV6-5,TRBD1,.,CASSPGTGVRETQYF,TGTGCCAGCAGTCCCGGGACAGGCGTTCGGGAGACCCAGTACTTC
TRBJ1-1,TRBV3-1/TRBV3-2,TRBD1,.,CASSQARTGGAEAFF,TGTGCCAGCAGCCAAGCCCGGACAGGGGGCGCTGAAGCTTTCTTT
TRBJ2-7,TRBV21-1,.,.,CASSPSGEQYF,TGTGCCAGCAGCCCCTCGGGCGAGCAGTACTTC
TRBJ1-1,TRBV19,TRBD1,.,CASSPTGQTNTEAFF,TGTGCCAGTAGTCCCACGGGACAGACGAACACTGAAGCTTTCTTT
TRBJ1-2,TRBV7-8,.,.,CASSSRGYGYTF,TGTGCCAGCAGCTCCCGAGGCTATGGCTACACCTTC
TRBJ2-3,TRBV6-5,TRBD2,.,CASGRLAGFTDTQYF,TGTGCCAGCGGGCGACTAGCGGGATTCACAGATACGCAGTATTTT
TRBJ2-1,TRBV7-6,.,.,CASSLSGANSYNEQFF,TGTGCCAGCAGCTTATCCGGGGCCAACTCCTACAATGAGCAGTTCTTC
TRBJ1-1,TRBV7-8,.,.,CASSLVNTEAFF,TGTGCCAGCAGCTTAGTGAACACTGAAGCTTTCTTT
TRBJ1-1,TRBV11-2,.,.,CASSPPMGGTEAFF,TGTGCCAGCAGCCCGCCCATGGGTGGCACTGAAGCTTTCTTT
TRBJ2-2,TRBV11-2,TRBD1,.,CASSLEWTGPNTGELFF,TGTGCCAGCAGCTTAGAATGGACAGGACCGAACACCGGGGAGCTGTTTTTT
TRBJ1-6,TRBV5-1,TRBD1,.,CASSPGDSDLSSPLHF,TGCGCCAGCAGCCCAGGGGACAGCGACCTAAGCTCACCCCTCCACTTT
TRBJ2-5,TRBV5-1,TRBD1,.,CASSLEGTGLQETQYF,TGCGCCAGCAGCTTGGAGGGGACAGGTCTTCAAGAGACCCAGTACTTC
TRBJ2-1,TRBV5-6,.,.,CASSLGRVHEQFF,TGTGCCAGCAGCTTAGGCAGGGTGCATGAGCAGTTCTTC
TRBJ2-2,TRBV5-1,.,.,CASSLEAGGGELFF,TGCGCCAGCAGCTTGGAAGCCGGGGGCGGGGAGCTGTTTTTT
TRBJ1-1,TRBV19,TRBD1,.,CASSRLTGLNEAFF,TGTGCCAGTAGTCGGCTGACAGGGCTAAATGAAGCTTTCTTT
TRBJ2-3,TRBV5-6,.,.,CASSFVSTQDTQYF,TGTGCCAGCAGCTTCGTGAGTACCCAGGACACGCAGTATTTT
TRBJ2-3,TRBV2,TRBD2,.,CASCPRLAGVNTDTQYF,TGTGCCAGCTGCCCCCGACTAGCGGGAGTCAACACAGATACGCAGTATTTT
TRBJ1-2,TRBV29-1,.,once,CSVECRDLSGGYGYTF,TGCAGCGTTGAATGCCGGGACTTAAGTGGGGGCTATGGCTACACCTTC
TRBJ2-3,TRBV5-1,.,.,CASSNTDTQYF,TGCGCCAGCAGCAACACAGATACGCAGTATTTT
TRBJ2-3,TRBV6-2/TRBV6-3,.,.,CASSPRRPSTDTQYF,TGTGCCAGCAGCCCACGGAGACCCAGCACAGATACGCAGTATTTT
TRBJ2-1,TRBV5-1,.,.,CASSLAPGRDNEQFF,TGCGCCAGCAGCTTGGCCCCGGGACGGGACAATGAGCAGTTCTTC
TRBJ1-2,TRBV6-1,.,.,CASSEGPGLGYGYTF,TGTGCCAGCAGTGAGGGGCCAGGGCTGGGGTATGGCTACACCTTC
TRBJ2-4,TRBV6-1,.,.,CASSGSSRGAGNIQYF,TGTGCCAGCAGTGGCTCCTCCCGGGGGGCAGGAAACATTCAGTACTTC
TRBJ2-2,TRBV29-1,TRBD2,.,CSVDTMSGVGTGELFF,TGCAGCGTCGACACAATGAGCGGGGTCGGCACCGGGGAGCTGTTTTTT
TRBJ1-4,TRBV7-2,.,.,CASSLTGQSATNEKLFF,TGTGCCAGCAGCTTAACCGGACAGTCTGCAACTAATGAAAAACTGTTTTTT
TRBJ2-2,TRBV7-6,TRBD2,.,CASSLLAGEDTGELFF,TGTGCCAGCAGCTTATTGGCGGGGGAGGACACCGGGGAGCTGTTTTTT
TRBJ1-4,TRBV7-6,.,.,CASSFRGGTNEKLFF,TGTGCCAGCAGCTTTCGGGGGGGTACTAATGAAAAACTGTTTTTT
TRBJ2-3,TRBV10-3,TRBD2,.,CAISEREVTDTQYF,TGTGCCATCAGCGAGCGGGAGGTCACAGATACGCAGTATTTT